This T cell receptor beta chain was recovered during a study of blood T cell repertoires in COVID-19. Whole-study context: Sample material is recorded as cDNA or gDNA derived from T cells, B-cell-depleted T cells, or PBMCs.

Unmatched junction bases numbered 5, after V lost 6 bases and J lost 0 bases. This CDR3 comprises 14 residues. Germline loops: CDR1 MNHEY, CDR2 SVGAGI. TCRdb keeps only in-frame clones here, not all; method: immunoSEQ multiplex PCR. Here the sample spans about 370,000 clones, 70% to 90% being singletons. Material for sequencing was peripheral blood. V usage is TRBV6-5 and J usage is TRBJ2-7; 7 bases map to TRBD1. The clonotype was recovered from a woman aged 30 to 39 with COVID-19, enrolled during active disease. DNA for the CDR3: TGTGCCAGCAGGACTCAGGGGGTCTCCTACGAGCAGTACTTC. Amino acid sequence: CASRTQGVSYEQYF.